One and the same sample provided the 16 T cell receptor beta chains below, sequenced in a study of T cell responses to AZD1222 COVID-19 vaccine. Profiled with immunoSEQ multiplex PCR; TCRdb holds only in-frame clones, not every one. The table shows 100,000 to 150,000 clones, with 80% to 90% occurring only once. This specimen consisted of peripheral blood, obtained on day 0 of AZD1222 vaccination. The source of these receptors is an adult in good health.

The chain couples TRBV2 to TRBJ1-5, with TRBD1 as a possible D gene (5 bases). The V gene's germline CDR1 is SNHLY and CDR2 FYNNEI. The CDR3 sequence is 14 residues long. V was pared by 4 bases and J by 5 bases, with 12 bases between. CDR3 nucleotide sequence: TGTGCCAGCAGTGCCGGGCAGGGCGATCAGCCCCAGCATTTT. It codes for CASSAGQGDQPQHF.

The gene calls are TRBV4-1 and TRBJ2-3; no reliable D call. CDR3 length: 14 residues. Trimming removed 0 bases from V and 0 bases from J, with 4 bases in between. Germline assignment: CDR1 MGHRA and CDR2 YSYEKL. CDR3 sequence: CASSQEGSTDTQYF. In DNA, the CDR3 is TGCGCCAGCAGCCAAGAGGGTAGCACAGATACGCAGTATTTT.

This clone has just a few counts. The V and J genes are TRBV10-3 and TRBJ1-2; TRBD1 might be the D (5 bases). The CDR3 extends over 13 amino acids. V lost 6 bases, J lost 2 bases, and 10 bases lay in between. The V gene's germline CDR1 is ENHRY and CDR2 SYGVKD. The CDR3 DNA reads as TGTGCCATCAGGGGGACGGTAAACTATGGCTACACCTTC. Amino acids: CAIRGTVNYGYTF.

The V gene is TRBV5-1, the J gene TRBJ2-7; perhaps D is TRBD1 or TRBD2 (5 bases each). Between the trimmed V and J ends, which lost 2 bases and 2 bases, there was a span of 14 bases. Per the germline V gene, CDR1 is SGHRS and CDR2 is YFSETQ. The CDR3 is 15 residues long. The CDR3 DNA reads TGCGCCAGCAGCTTTGGGGGTCAACCGCCCTACGAGCAGTACTTC. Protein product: CASSFGGQPPYEQYF.

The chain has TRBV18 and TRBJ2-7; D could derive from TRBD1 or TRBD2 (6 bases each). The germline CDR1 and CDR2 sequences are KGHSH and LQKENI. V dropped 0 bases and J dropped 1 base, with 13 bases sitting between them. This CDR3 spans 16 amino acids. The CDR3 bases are TGTGCCAGCTCACCACCGGGAAGGGGGGTATCCTACGAGCAGTACTTC. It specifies CASSPPGRGVSYEQYF.

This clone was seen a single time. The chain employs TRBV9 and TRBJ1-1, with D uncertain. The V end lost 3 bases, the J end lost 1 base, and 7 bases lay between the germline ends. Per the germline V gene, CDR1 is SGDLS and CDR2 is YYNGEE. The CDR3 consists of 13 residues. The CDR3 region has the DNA TGTGCCAGCAGCGCAGGCCCGAACACTGAAGCTTTCTTT. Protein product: CASSAGPNTEAFF.

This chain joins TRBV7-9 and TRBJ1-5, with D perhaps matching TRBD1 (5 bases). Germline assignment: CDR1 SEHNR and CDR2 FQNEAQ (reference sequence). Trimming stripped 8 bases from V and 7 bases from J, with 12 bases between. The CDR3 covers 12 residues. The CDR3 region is CASGRDDQPQHF. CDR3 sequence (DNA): TGTGCCAGCGGGCGGGACGACCAGCCCCAGCATTTT.

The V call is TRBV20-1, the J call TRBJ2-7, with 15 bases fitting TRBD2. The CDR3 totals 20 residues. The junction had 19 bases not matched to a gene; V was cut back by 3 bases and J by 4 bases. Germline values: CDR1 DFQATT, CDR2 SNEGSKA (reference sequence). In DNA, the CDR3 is TGCAGTGCTAGTGTTAGGGCCGGGACTAGCGGGAGGTTTCTTGAGTACGAGCAGTACTTC. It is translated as CSASVRAGTSGRFLEYEQYF.

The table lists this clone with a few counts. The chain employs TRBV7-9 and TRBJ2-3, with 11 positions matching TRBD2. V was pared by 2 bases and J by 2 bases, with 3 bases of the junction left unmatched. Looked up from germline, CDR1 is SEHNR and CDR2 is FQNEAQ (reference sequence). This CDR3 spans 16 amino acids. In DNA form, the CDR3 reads TGTGCCAGCAGCTTAACTAGCGGGGGTGACACAGATACGCAGTATTTT. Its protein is CASSLTSGGDTDTQYF. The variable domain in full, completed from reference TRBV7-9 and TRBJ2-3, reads DTGVSQNPRHKITKRGQNVTFRCDPISEHNRLYWYRQTLGQGPEFLTYFQNEAQLEKSRLLSDRFSAERPKGSFSTLEIQRTEQGDSAMYLCASSLTSGGDTDTQYFGPGTRLTVL.

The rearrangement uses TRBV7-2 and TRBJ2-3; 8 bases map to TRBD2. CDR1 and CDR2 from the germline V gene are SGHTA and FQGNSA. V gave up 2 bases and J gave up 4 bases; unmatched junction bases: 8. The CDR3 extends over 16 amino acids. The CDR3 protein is CASSLKFSGGADTQYF. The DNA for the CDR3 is TGTGCCAGCAGCTTAAAGTTCAGCGGGGGTGCAGATACGCAGTATTTT.

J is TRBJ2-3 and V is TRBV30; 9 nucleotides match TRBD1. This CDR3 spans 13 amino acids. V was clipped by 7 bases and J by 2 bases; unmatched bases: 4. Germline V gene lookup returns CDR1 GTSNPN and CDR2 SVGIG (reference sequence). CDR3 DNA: TGTGCCTACAGGGGGCCGAACACAGATACGCAGTATTTT. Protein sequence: CAYRGPNTDTQYF.

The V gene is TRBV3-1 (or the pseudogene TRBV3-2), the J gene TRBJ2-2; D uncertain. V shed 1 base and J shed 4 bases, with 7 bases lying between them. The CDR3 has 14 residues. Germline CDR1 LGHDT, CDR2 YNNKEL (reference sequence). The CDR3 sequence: CASSQGQSTGELFF. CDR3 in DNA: TGTGCCAGCAGCCAAGGACAAAGCACCGGGGAGCTGTTTTTT.

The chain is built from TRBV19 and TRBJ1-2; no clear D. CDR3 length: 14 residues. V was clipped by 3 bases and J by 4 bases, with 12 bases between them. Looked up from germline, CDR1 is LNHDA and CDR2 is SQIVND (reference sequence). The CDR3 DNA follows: TGTGCCAGTAGTATCGACGGCCTTGTCTATGGCTACACCTTC. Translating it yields CASSIDGLVYGYTF.

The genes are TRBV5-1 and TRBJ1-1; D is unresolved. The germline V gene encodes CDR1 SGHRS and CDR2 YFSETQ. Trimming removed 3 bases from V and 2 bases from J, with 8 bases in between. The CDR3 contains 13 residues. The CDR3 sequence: CASSSVVNTEAFF. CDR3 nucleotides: TGCGCCAGCAGCTCTGTGGTTAACACTGAAGCTTTCTTT.

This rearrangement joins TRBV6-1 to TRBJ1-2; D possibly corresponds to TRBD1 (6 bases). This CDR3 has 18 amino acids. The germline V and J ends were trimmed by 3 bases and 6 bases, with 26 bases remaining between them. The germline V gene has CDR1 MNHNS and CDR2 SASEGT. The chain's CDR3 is CASSDAGAGPLSVDGYTF. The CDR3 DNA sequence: TGTGCCAGCAGTGACGCGGGGGCAGGGCCACTATCGGTGGATGGCTACACCTTC.

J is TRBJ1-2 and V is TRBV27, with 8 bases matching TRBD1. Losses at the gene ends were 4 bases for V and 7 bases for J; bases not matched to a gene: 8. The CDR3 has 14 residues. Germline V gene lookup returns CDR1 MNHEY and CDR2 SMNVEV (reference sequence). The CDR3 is CASSSAGGWGGYTF. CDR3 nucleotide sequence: TGTGCCAGCAGTTCGGCAGGGGGCTGGGGTGGCTACACCTTC.